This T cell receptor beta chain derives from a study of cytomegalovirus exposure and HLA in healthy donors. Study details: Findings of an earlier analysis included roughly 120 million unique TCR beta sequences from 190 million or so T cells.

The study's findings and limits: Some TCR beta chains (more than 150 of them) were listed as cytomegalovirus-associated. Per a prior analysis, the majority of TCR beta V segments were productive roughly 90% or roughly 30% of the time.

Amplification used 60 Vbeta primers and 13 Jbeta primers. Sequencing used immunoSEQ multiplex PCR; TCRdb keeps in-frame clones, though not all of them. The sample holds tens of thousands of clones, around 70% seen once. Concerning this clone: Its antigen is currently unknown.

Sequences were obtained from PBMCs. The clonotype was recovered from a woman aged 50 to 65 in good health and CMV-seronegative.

The CDR3 bases are TGTGCCAGCAGCTTGTCCGGAGGTGCTGGAAACACCATATATTTT. The encoded protein is CASSLSGGAGNTIYF. V usage is TRBV7-3 and J usage is TRBJ1-3; D is uncertain. V shed 3 bases and J shed 2 bases, with 11 bases lying between them. Germline V lookup: CDR1 SGHTA, CDR2 FQGTGA. CDR3 length: 15 amino acids.